This TCR beta chain was sequenced in a study of blood T cell repertoires in COVID-19. Study-wide context: Both acute and convalescent COVID-19 samples were obtained from the United States, Italy and Spain.

In germline, CDR1 is LNHNV, CDR2 YYDKDF (reference sequence). The V and J ends lost 3 bases and 0 bases respectively, with 6 bases between them. This CDR3 comprises 15 residues. Using immunoSEQ multiplex PCR, the repertoire was profiled, and TCRdb retains in-frame clones only, with some absent. The repertoire holds approximately 30,000 clones, with more than 70% as singletons. This clone was recorded once. This TCR came from a woman aged 40 to 50 with active or convalescent COVID-19. The chain is built from TRBV15 and TRBJ2-6; no clear D. The specimen sequenced was peripheral blood. The CDR3 here is CATSSRNSGANVLTF. The CDR3 nucleotides read TGTGCCACCAGCAGTAGAAACTCTGGGGCCAACGTCCTGACTTTC.